A single sample gave rise to the 9 T cell receptor beta chains below, sequenced in a study of blood T cells in healthy people across ages. Next came a second PCR, run for roughly 6 to 11 cycles, which used a sample-barcoded 5' primer along with a J-beta primer mix. Using its own MiXCR run on the 5' RACE reads, TCRdb lists one record per CDR3 protein. The table shows under 950,000 distinct CDR3 sequences, with about 20% occurring only once. Sample: blood. The receptors originated from a man aged 70 or older in good health.

The V and J genes are TRBV29-1 and TRBJ2-1; D is perhaps TRBD2 (5 bases). V lost 6 bases, J lost 3 bases, and 9 bases lay in between. The germline gives CDR1 SQVTM, CDR2 ANQGSEA. This CDR3 has 12 residues. CDR3 region: CSVADFYNEQFF. The DNA for the CDR3 is TGCAGCGTCGCGGACTTCTACAATGAGCAGTTCTTC.

The rearrangement links TRBV2 to TRBJ2-3; no definite D call. V lost 2 bases to trimming and J lost 3 bases, with 9 bases between them. The CDR3 extends over 14 amino acids. Germline V lookup: CDR1 SNHLY, CDR2 FYNNEI. In nucleotides, the CDR3 is TGTGCCAGCAGTGAATTACTGGAGACAGATACGCAGTATTTT. Its translation is CASSELLETDTQYF.

This chain joins TRBV9 and TRBJ1-5; 8 positions agree with TRBD1. The CDR3 sequence is 14 residues long. Germline V gene lookup returns CDR1 SGDLS and CDR2 YYNGEE. V trimming: 0 bases; J trimming: 7 bases; junction bases outside the gene matches: 3. The CDR3: CASSVGTGQQPQHF. For the CDR3, the DNA is TGTGCCAGCAGCGTAGGGACAGGGCAGCAGCCCCAGCATTTT.

Only a few counts were recorded for this clonotype. J is TRBJ2-5 and V is TRBV3-1; TRBD1 aligns across 8 bases. CDR1 is LGHDT, CDR2 YNNKEL, per germline (reference sequence). The CDR3 sequence is 15 residues long. After removal of 2 bases from V and 3 bases from J, the junction contained 5 bases not matched to a gene. CDR3 sequence (DNA): TGTGCCAGCAGCCAAAAAACAGGGGGGAAAGAGACCCAGTACTTC. Translated, it gives CASSQKTGGKETQYF.

The genes are TRBV5-1 and TRBJ2-2, with 10 bases fitting TRBD1. CDR3 length: 15 amino acids. CDR1 and CDR2 from the germline V gene are SGHRS and YFSETQ. Losses at the gene ends were 3 bases for V and 9 bases for J; bases not matched to a gene: 8. The CDR3 loop reads CASSSPGQGIRELFF. CDR3 in DNA: TGCGCCAGCAGCTCCCCGGGACAGGGGATTAGGGAGCTGTTTTTT.

This clonotype has only one observation. The V call is TRBV24-1, the J call TRBJ2-5; D may be TRBD1 (6 bases). The ends were cut back, 7 bases at V and 2 bases at J, with 7 bases in the middle. Germline assignment: CDR1 KGHDR and CDR2 SFDVKD. CDR3 length: 12 residues. The CDR3 here is CATRGQQETQYF. CDR3 bases: TGTGCCACCAGAGGACAGCAAGAGACCCAGTACTTC.

This clonotype occurred a few times. The chain carries TRBV2 and TRBJ2-7; either TRBD1 or TRBD2 may fit D (5 bases each). Trimming pared 4 bases from V and 2 bases from J, leaving 15 bases between. The CDR3 is made up of 15 amino acids. The germline gives CDR1 SNHLY, CDR2 FYNNEI. CDR3 sequence (DNA): TGTGCCAGCAGTGTTGAGGGGAGTCCGACCTACGAGCAGTACTTC. This translates into CASSVEGSPTYEQYF. Combining the CDR3 with reference TRBV2 and TRBJ2-7 gives the whole variable domain EPEVTQTPSHQVTQMGQEVILRCVPISNHLYFYWYRQILGQKVEFLVSFYNNEISEKSEIFDDQFSVERPDGSNFTLKIRSTKLEDSAMYFCASSVEGSPTYEQYFGPGTRLTVT.

V is TRBV5-1 and J is TRBJ2-2; TRBD2 is a possible D gene (5 bases). This CDR3 is built from 16 residues. The germline V gene has CDR1 SGHRS and CDR2 YFSETQ. V lost 3 bases and J lost 7, with 19 bases in between. The CDR3 DNA reads as TGCGCCAGCAGCTCCCGGACTGGAGCCCTTTTCGGGGAGCTGTTTTTT. Encoded protein: CASSSRTGALFGELFF.

V and J are TRBV5-6 and TRBJ2-3, with 13 bases fitting TRBD2. The V gene's germline CDR1 is SGHDT and CDR2 YYEEEE. V shed 0 bases and J 2 bases; nucleotides not matched to a gene: 9. This CDR3 spans 19 amino acids. In nucleotides, the CDR3 is TGTGCCAGCAGCTTGGCCGGACTAGCGGGAGCACGCTTCACAGATACGCAGTATTTT. Amino acids: CASSLAGLAGARFTDTQYF.